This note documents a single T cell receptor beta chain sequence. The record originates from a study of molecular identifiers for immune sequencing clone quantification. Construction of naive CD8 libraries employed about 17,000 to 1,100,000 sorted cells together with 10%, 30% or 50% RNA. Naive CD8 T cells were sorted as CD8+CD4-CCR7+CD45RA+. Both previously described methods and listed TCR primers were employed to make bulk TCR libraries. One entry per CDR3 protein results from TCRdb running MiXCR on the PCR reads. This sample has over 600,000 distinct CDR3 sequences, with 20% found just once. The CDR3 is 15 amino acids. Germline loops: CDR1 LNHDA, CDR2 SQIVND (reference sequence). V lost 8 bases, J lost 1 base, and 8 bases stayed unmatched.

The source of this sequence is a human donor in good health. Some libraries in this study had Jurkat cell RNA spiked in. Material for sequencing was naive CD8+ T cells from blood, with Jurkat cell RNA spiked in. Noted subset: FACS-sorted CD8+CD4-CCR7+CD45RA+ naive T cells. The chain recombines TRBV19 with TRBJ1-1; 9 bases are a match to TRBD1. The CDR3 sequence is CASQEWGQGNTEAFF. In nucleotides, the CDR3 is TGTGCCAGTCAAGAGTGGGGACAGGGGAACACTGAAGCTTTCTTT.